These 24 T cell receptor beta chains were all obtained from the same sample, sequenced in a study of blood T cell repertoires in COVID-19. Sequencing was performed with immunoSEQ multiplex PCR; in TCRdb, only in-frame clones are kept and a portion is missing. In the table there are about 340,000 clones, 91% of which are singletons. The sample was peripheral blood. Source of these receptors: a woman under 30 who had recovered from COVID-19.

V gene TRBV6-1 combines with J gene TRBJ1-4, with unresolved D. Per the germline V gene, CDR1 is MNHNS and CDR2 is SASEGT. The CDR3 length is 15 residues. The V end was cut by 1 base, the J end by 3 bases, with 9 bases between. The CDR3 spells CASSEDSYSNEKLFF. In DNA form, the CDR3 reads TGTGCCAGCAGTGAAGACAGTTACTCTAATGAAAAACTGTTTTTT.

CDR3 sequence reads: CASSWGGRNQPQHF. DNA for the CDR3: TGTGCCAGCAGTTGGGGGGGTCGCAATCAGCCCCAGCATTTT. The chain employs TRBV28 and TRBJ1-5; TRBD1 might be the D (5 bases). Germline V gene lookup returns CDR1 MDHEN and CDR2 SYDVKM. The V and J ends lost 4 bases and 2 bases respectively, with 9 bases between them. The CDR3 loop spans 14 amino acids.

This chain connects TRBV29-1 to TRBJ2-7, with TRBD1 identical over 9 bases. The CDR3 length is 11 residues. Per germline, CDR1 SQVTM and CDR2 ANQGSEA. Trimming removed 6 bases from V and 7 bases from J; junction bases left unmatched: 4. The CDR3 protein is CSVRQGGEQYV. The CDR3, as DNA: TGCAGCGTAAGACAGGGGGGTGAGCAGTACGTC.

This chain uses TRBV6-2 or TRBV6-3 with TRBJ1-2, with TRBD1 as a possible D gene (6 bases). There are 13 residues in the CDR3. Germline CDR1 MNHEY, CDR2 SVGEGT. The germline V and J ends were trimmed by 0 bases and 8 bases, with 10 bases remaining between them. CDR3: CASSYSNTGGYTF. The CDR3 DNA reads TGTGCCAGCAGTTACTCCAATACAGGGGGCTACACCTTC.

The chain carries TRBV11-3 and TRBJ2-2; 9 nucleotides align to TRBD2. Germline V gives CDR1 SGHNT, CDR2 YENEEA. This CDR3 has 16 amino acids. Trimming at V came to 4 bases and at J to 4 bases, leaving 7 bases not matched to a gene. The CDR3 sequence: CASSSQREVGTGELFF. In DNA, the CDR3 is TGTGCCAGCAGCTCACAGCGGGAGGTCGGCACCGGGGAGCTGTTTTTT.

CDR3 DNA: TGCGCCAGCAGCTTGGCTGCGGCTCCTGGTAACACTGAAGCTTTCTTT. This translates into CASSLAAAPGNTEAFF. The chain joins TRBV5-1 to TRBJ1-1, with unresolved D. The germline V gene encodes CDR1 SGHRS and CDR2 YFSETQ. The CDR3 consists of 16 residues. Deletions cut 0 bases from V and 2 bases from J, with 14 bases between.

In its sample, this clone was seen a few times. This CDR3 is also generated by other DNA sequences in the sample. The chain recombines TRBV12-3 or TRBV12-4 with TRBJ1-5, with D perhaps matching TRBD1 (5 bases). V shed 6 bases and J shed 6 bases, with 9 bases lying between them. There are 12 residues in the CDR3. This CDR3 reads CASRRGGQPQHF. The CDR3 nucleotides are TGTGCCAGCAGGCGGGGGGGTCAGCCCCAGCATTTT.

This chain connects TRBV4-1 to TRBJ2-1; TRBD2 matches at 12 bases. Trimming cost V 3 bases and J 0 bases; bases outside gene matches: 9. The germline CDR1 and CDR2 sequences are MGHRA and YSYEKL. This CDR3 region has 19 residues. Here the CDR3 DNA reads TGCGCCAGCAGCCAGGCGGGACTAGCGGGCTCGTTCTCCTACAATGAGCAGTTCTTC. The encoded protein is CASSQAGLAGSFSYNEQFF.

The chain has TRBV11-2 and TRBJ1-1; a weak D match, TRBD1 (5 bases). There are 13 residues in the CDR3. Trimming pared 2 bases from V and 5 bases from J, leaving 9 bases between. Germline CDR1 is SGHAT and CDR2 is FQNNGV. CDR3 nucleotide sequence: TGTGCCAGCAGCTTACGGCAGGGTACTGAAGCTTTCTTT. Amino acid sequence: CASSLRQGTEAFF.

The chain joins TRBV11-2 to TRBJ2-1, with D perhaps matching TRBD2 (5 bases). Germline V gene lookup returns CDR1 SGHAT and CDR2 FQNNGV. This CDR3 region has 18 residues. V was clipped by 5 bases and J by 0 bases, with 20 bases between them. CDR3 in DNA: TGTGCCAGCAGCCCCCTCCCGACGAGTGGGAGCTCCTACAATGAGCAGTTCTTC. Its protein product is CASSPLPTSGSSYNEQFF.

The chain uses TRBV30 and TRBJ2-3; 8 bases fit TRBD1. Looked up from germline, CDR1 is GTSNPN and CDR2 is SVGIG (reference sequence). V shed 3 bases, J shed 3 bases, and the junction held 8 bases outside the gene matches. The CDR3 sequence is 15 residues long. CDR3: CAWSPPGGFTDTQYF. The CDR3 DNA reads TGTGCCTGGAGCCCCCCAGGGGGCTTTACAGATACGCAGTATTTT. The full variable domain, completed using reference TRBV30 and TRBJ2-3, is SQTIHQWPATLVQPVGSPLSLECTVEGTSNPNLYWYRQAAGRGLQLLFYSVGIGQISSEVPQNLSASRPQDRQFILSSKKLLLSDSGFYLCAWSPPGGFTDTQYFGPGTRLTVL.

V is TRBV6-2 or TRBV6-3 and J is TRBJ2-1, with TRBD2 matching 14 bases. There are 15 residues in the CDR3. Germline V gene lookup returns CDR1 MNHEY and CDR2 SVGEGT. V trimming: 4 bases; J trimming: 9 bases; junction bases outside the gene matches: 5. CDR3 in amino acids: CASSSGLAGAVEQFF. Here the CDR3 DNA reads TGTGCCAGCAGTTCGGGACTAGCGGGAGCGGTTGAGCAGTTCTTC.

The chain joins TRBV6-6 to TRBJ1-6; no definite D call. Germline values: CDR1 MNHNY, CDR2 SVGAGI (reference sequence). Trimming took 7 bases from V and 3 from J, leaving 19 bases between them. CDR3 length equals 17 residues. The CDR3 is CASTRDPHGFYNSPLHF. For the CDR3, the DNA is TGTGCCAGCACTCGTGACCCCCACGGGTTCTATAATTCACCCCTCCACTTT.

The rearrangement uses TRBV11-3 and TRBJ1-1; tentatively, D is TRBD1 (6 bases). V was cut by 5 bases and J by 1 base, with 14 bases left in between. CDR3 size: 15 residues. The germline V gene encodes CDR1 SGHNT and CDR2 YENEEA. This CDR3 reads CASSPRQAGNTEAFF. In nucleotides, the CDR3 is TGTGCCAGCAGCCCCCGACAGGCCGGGAACACTGAAGCTTTCTTT.

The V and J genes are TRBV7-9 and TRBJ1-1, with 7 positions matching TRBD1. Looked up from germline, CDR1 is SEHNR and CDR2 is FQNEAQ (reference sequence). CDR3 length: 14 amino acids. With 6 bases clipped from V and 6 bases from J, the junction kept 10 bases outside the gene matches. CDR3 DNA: TGTGCCAGCAGGCACCTCAGGGGGGTGGCTGAAGCTTTCTTT. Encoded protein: CASRHLRGVAEAFF.

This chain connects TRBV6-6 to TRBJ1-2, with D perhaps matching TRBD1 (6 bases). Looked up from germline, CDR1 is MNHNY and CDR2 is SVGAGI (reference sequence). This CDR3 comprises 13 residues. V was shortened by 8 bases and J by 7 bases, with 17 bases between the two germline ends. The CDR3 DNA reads TGTGCCAGCCACCCCGGGGGGGGCATTGGCTACACCTTC. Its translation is CASHPGGGIGYTF.

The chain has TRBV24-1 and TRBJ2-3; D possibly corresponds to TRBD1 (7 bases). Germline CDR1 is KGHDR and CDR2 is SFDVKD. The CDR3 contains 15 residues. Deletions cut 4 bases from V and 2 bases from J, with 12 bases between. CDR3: CATSERDSATDTQYF. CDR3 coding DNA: TGTGCCACCAGTGAGCGGGACAGCGCCACAGATACGCAGTATTTT.

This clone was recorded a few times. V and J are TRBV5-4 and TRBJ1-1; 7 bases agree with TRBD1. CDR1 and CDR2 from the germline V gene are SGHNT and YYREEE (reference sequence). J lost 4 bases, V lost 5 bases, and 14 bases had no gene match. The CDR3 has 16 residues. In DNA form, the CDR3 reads TGTGCCAGCAGTCTGAACCCAGGGGGTGGAATCACTGAAGCTTTCTTT. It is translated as CASSLNPGGGITEAFF. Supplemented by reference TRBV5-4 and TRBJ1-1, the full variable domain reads ETGVTQSPTHLIKTRGQQVTLRCSSQSGHNTVSWYQQALGQGPQFIFQYYREEENGRGNFPPRFSGLQFPNYSSELNVNALELDDSALYLCASSLNPGGGITEAFFGQGTRLTVV.

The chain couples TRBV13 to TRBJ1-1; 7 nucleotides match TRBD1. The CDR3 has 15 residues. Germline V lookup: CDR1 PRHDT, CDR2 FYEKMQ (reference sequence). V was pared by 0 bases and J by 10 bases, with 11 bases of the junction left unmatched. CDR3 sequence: CASSLGLEGARVAFF. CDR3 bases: TGTGCCAGCAGCTTAGGCCTCGAGGGGGCGAGAGTAGCTTTCTTT.

The CDR3: CASRRWLAGVEQFF. As DNA, the CDR3 is TGTGCCAGCAGGAGGTGGCTAGCGGGAGTTGAGCAGTTCTTC. The chain combines TRBV11-3 with TRBJ2-1, with 10 bases matching TRBD2. V lost 6 bases and J lost 9; bases outside the gene matches: 8. This CDR3 has 14 amino acids. Germline V CDR1 and CDR2: SGHNT, YENEEA.

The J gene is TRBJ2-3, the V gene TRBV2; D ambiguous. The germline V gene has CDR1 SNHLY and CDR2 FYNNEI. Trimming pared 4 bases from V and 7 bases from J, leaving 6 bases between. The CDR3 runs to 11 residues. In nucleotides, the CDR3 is TGTGCCAGCAGTGGGGCTTATACGCAGTATTTT. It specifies CASSGAYTQYF.

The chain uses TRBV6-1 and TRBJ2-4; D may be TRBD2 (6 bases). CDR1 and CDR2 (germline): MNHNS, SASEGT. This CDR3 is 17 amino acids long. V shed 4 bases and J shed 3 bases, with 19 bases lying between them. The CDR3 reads CASSAAGRALVKNIQYF. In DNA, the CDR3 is TGTGCCAGCAGTGCCGCGGGACGGGCCTTAGTCAAAAACATTCAGTACTTC.

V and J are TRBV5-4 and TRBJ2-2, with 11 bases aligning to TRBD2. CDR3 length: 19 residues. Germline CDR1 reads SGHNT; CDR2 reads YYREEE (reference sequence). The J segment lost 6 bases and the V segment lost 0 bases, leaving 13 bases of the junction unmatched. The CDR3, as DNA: TGTGCCAGCAGCTTGGGGCTACTAGCGGGAGTGCCTGGACCCGGGGAGCTGTTTTTT. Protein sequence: CASSLGLLAGVPGPGELFF. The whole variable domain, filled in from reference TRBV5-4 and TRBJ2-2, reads ETGVTQSPTHLIKTRGQQVTLRCSSQSGHNTVSWYQQALGQGPQFIFQYYREEENGRGNFPPRFSGLQFPNYSSELNVNALELDDSALYLCASSLGLLAGVPGPGELFFGEGSRLTVL.

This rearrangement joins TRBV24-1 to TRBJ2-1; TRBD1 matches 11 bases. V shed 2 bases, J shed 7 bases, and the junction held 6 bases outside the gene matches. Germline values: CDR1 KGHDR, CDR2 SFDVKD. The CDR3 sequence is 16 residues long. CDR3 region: CATSDSGTGGMNEQFF. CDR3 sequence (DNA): TGTGCCACCAGTGATTCCGGGACAGGGGGAATGAATGAGCAGTTCTTC.